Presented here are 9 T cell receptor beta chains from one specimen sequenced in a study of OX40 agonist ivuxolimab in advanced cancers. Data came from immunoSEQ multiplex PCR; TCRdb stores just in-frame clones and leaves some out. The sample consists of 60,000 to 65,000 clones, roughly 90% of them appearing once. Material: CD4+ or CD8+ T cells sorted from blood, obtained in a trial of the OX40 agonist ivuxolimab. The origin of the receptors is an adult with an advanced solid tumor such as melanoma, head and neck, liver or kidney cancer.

CDR3 protein: CASSEADVGTQYF. CDR3 coding DNA: TGTGCCAGCAGTGAAGCGGACGTGGGGACCCAGTACTTC. The rearrangement uses TRBV2 and TRBJ2-5; D is uncertain. Per the germline V gene, CDR1 is SNHLY and CDR2 is FYNNEI. Trimming stripped 0 bases from V and 7 bases from J, with 9 bases between. The CDR3 has 13 amino acids.

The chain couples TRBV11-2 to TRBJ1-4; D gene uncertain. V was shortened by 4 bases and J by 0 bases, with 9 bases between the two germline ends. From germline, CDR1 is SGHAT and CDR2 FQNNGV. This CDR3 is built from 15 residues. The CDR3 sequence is CASSSYTATNEKLFF. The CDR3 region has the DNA TGTGCCAGCAGCTCGTACACCGCAACTAATGAAAAACTGTTTTTT.

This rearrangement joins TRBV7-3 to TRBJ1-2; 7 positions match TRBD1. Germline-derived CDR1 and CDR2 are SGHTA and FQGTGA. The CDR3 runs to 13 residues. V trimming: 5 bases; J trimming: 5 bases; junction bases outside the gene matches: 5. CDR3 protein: CASSPETGYGYTF. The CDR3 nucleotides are TGTGCCAGCAGCCCGGAGACAGGGTATGGCTACACCTTC.

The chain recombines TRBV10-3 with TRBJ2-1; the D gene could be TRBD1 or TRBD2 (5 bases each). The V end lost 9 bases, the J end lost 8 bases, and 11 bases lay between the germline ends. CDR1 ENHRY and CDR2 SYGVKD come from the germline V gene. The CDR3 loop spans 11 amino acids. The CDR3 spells CAISLGDEQFF. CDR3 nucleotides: TGTGCCATAAGTCTGGGGGATGAGCAGTTCTTC.

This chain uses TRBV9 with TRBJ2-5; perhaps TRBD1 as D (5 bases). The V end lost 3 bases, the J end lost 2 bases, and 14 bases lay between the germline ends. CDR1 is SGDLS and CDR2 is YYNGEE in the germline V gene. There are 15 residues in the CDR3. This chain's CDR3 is CASSAEGQTQETQYF. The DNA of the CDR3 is TGTGCCAGCAGCGCGGAAGGACAAACACAAGAGACCCAGTACTTC.

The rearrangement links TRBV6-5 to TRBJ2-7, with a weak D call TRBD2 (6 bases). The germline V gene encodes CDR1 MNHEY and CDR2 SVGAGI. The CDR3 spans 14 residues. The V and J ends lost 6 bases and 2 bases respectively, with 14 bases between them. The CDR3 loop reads CASRASGETYEQYF. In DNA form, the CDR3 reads TGTGCCAGCAGGGCCTCGGGGGAAACCTACGAGCAGTACTTC.

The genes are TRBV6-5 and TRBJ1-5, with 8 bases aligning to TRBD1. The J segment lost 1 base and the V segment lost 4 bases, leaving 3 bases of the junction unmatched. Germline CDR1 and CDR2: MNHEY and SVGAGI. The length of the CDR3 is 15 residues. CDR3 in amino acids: CASSSGGRSNQPQHF. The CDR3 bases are TGTGCCAGCAGTTCAGGGGGCAGGAGCAATCAGCCCCAGCATTTT.

In nucleotides, the CDR3 is TGTGCCAGCAGTGAAGAGGCGGGTCGGGATGAGCAGTTCTTC. The encoded protein is CASSEEAGRDEQFF. The rearrangement links TRBV6-1 to TRBJ2-1, with a possible D match to TRBD2 (5 bases). Per the germline V gene, CDR1 is MNHNS and CDR2 is SASEGT. CDR3 length: 14 residues. V gave up 1 base and J gave up 8 bases, with 12 bases separating them.

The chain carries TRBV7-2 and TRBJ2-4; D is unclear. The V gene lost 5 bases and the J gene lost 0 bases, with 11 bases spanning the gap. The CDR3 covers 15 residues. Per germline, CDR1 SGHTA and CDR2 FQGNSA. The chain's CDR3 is CASSPRVLAKNIQYF. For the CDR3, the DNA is TGTGCCAGCAGCCCGAGAGTCCTAGCCAAAAACATTCAGTACTTC.